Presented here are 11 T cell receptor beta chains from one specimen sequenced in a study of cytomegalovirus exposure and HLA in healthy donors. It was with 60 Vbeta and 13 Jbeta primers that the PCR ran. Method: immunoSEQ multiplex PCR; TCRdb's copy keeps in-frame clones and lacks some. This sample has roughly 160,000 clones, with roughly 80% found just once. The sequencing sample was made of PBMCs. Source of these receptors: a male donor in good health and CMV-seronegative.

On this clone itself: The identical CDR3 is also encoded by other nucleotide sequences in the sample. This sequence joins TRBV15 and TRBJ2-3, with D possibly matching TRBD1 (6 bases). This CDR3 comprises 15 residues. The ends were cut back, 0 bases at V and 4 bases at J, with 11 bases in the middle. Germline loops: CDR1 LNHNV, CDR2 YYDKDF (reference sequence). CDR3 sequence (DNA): TGTGCCACCAGCAGAGACAGGGGCCCGGCAGATACGCAGTATTTT. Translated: CATSRDRGPADTQYF.

The CDR3 region has the DNA TGCGCCAGCAGCTTGGCAGGGCTTTCTGGGGCCAACGTCCTGACTTTC. This codes for CASSLAGLSGANVLTF. The V call is TRBV5-1, the J call TRBJ2-6, with a possible D match to TRBD1 (5 bases). Germline CDR1 and CDR2: SGHRS and YFSETQ. This CDR3 spans 16 amino acids. Between the trimmed V and J ends, which lost 0 bases and 1 base, there was a span of 8 bases.

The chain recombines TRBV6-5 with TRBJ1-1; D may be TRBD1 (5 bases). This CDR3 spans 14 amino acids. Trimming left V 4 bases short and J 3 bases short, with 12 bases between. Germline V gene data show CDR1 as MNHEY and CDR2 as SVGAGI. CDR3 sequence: CASSSNGGDTEAFF. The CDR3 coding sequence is TGTGCCAGCAGTTCCAACGGGGGGGACACTGAAGCTTTCTTT.

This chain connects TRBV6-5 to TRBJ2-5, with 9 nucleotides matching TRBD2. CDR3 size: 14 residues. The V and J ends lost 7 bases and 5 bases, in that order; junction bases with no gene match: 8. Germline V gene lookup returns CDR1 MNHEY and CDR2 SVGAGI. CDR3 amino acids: CASTQAGGLETQYF. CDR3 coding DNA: TGTGCCAGCACCCAAGCGGGGGGTCTGGAGACCCAGTACTTC.

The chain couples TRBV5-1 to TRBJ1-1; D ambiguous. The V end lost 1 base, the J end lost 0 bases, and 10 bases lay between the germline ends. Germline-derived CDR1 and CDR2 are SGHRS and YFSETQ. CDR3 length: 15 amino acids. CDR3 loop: CASSLYAAMNTEAFF. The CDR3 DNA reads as TGCGCCAGCAGCTTGTATGCAGCGATGAACACTGAAGCTTTCTTT. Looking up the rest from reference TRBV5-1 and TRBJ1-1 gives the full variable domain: KAGVTQTPRYLIKTRGQQVTLSCSPISGHRSVSWYQQTPGQGLQFLFEYFSETQRNKGNFPGRFSGRQFSNSRSEMNVSTLELGDSALYLCASSLYAAMNTEAFFGQGTRLTVV.

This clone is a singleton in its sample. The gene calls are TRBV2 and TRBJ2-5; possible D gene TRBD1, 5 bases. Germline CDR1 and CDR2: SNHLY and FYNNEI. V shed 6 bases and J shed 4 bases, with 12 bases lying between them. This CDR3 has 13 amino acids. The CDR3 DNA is TGTGCCAGCAGGCCAGGGCTAGGAGAGACCCAGTACTTC. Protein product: CASRPGLGETQYF.

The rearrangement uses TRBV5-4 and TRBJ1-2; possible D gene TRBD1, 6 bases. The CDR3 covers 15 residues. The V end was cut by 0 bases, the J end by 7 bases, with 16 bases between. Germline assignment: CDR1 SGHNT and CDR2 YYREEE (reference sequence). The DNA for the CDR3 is TGTGCCAGCAGCTTGGGGTCGCAGGGGCCGCCTGGCTACACCTTC. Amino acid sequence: CASSLGSQGPPGYTF.

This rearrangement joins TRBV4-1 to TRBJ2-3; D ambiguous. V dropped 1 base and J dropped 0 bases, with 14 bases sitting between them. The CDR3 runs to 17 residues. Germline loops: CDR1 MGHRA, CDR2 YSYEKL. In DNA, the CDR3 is TGCGCCAGCAGCCAAGCCTTAGCTGATTTAAGCACAGATACGCAGTATTTT. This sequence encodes CASSQALADLSTDTQYF.

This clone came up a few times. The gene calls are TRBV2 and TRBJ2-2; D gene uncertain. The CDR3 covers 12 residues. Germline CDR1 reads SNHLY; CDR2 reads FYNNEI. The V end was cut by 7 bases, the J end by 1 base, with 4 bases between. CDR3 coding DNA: TGTGCCAGCAACGGGAACACCGGGGAGCTGTTTTTT. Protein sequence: CASNGNTGELFF.

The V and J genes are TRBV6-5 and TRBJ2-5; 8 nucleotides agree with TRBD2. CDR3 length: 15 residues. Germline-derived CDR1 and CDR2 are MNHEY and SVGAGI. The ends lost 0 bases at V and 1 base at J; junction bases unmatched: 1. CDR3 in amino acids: CASSYSTSGQETQYF. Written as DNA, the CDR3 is TGTGCCAGCAGTTACTCTACTAGCGGCCAAGAGACCCAGTACTTC.

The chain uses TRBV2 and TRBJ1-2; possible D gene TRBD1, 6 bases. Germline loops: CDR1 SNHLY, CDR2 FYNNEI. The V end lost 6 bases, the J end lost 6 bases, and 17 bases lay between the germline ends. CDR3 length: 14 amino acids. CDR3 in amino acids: CASSPRTDPNGYTF. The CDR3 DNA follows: TGTGCCAGCAGCCCTAGGACAGATCCCAATGGCTACACCTTC.